These 23 T cell receptor beta chains came from one sample sequenced in a study of neoadjuvant anti-PD-1 for oral cavity cancer. Data came from immunoSEQ multiplex PCR; TCRdb stores just in-frame clones and leaves some out. The repertoire consists of 75,000 or so clones, with 84% occurring once and the leading ten covering around 3.2%. The sequencing here drew on PBMCs, taken before nivolumab (anti-PD-1) treatment. All receptors come from a person between 40 and 85 years old with oral cavity squamous cell carcinoma.

This clone was seen only once. The chain has TRBV27 and TRBJ2-7; 11 bases match TRBD2. The CDR3 has 15 amino acids. Per the germline V gene, CDR1 is MNHEY and CDR2 is SMNVEV (reference sequence). V was clipped by 6 bases and J by 6 bases; unmatched bases: 10. CDR3 protein: CASSPRLAGSLEQYF. CDR3 nucleotides: TGTGCCAGCAGCCCAAGACTAGCGGGATCCCTCGAGCAGTACTTC.

The rearrangement uses TRBV11-1 and TRBJ2-1, with 8 bases that match TRBD1. This CDR3 has 15 residues. Germline values: CDR1 SGHAT, CDR2 FQDESV (reference sequence). J lost 5 bases, V lost 6 bases, and 9 bases had no gene match. CDR3 protein: CASRPGGANNNEQFF. In DNA, the CDR3 is TGTGCCAGCAGGCCAGGGGGCGCGAATAACAATGAGCAGTTCTTC.

The rearrangement uses TRBV5-6 and TRBJ2-7; 13 bases match TRBD2. Unmatched junction bases numbered 6, after V lost 2 bases and J lost 4 bases. Germline CDR1 SGHDT, CDR2 YYEEEE. This CDR3 is 16 amino acids long. For the CDR3, the DNA is TGTGCCAGCAGCTTACGGACTAGCGGGAGAGAGTACGAGCAGTACTTC. Protein sequence: CASSLRTSGREYEQYF.

The CDR3 region has the DNA TGTGCCGTCTCACTAGCGGGAACAGATACGCAGTATTTT. It yields the protein CAVSLAGTDTQYF. The chain couples TRBV5-6 to TRBJ2-3; 10 bases fit TRBD2. This CDR3 comprises 13 residues. Germline CDR1 is SGHDT and CDR2 is YYEEEE. V trimming: 10 bases; J trimming: 3 bases; junction bases outside the gene matches: 5.

There are a few counts of this clone. This sequence joins TRBV27 and TRBJ2-7, with TRBD2 matching 9 bases. Germline V gene lookup returns CDR1 MNHEY and CDR2 SMNVEV (reference sequence). CDR3 length: 16 residues. V lost 6 bases, J lost 3 bases, and 12 bases stayed unmatched. CDR3 coding DNA: TGTGCCAGCAGCCCCAAAGCGGGAGGAACTGTCTACGAGCAGTACTTC. As protein: CASSPKAGGTVYEQYF.

The rearrangement joins TRBV27 to TRBJ2-3, with 10 nucleotides matching TRBD2. This CDR3 has 15 amino acids. Germline lookup yields CDR1 MNHEY and CDR2 SMNVEV (reference sequence). The CDR3 here is CASRGAGGLIDTQYF. The CDR3 DNA reads as TGTGCATCCCGGGGAGCGGGAGGGCTCATCGATACGCAGTATTTT.

V gene TRBV6-1 combines with J gene TRBJ1-3, with D unresolved. Deletions cut 2 bases from V and 0 bases from J, with 11 bases between. The CDR3 loop spans 16 amino acids. The V gene's germline CDR1 is MNHNS and CDR2 SASEGT. As DNA, the CDR3 is TGTGCCAGCAGTGAAATAGGAGGGAGCTCTGGAAACACCATATATTTT. It encodes CASSEIGGSSGNTIYF.

The chain has TRBV11-2 and TRBJ2-3, with D tentatively TRBD2 (5 bases). Germline lookup yields CDR1 SGHAT and CDR2 FQNNGV. The CDR3 sequence is 14 residues long. The V end lost 5 bases, the J end lost 6 bases, and 15 bases lay between the germline ends. The CDR3 coding sequence is TGTGCCAGCAGCCAGGACTCGGCTAGGGATACGCAGTATTTT. This translates into CASSQDSARDTQYF.

The chain recombines TRBV11-2 with TRBJ2-7, with 9 nucleotides matching TRBD1. Germline CDR1 SGHAT, CDR2 FQNNGV. The V segment lost 5 bases and the J segment 3 bases; nucleotides outside the gene matches: 5. This CDR3 region has 14 residues. CDR3 amino acids: CASSIGTGLYEQYF. The CDR3 coding sequence is TGTGCCAGCAGCATCGGGACAGGGCTCTACGAGCAGTACTTC. The whole variable domain, remainder taken from reference TRBV11-2 and TRBJ2-7, is EAGVAQSPRYKIIEKRQSVAFWCNPISGHATLYWYQQILGQGPKLLIQFQNNGVVDDSQLPKDRFSAERLKGVDSTLKIQPAKLEDSAVYLCASSIGTGLYEQYFGPGTRLTVT.

The chain uses TRBV27 and TRBJ2-2, with 9 bases that match TRBD2. Trimming cost V 3 bases and J 4 bases; bases outside gene matches: 6. The CDR3 length is 16 residues. From germline, CDR1 is MNHEY and CDR2 SMNVEV (reference sequence). CDR3 region: CASSFVGGRATGELFF. For the CDR3, the DNA is TGTGCCAGCAGTTTTGTTGGCGGGAGGGCCACCGGGGAGCTGTTTTTT.

The genes are TRBV6-5 and TRBJ1-1; no clear D gene. V was cut by 5 bases and J by 3 bases, with 16 bases left in between. The length of the CDR3 is 15 residues. Germline-derived CDR1 and CDR2 are MNHEY and SVGAGI. This chain's CDR3 is CASSRRPEGYTEAFF. CDR3 bases: TGTGCCAGCAGTCGCCGACCAGAGGGTTACACTGAAGCTTTCTTT.

This chain joins TRBV6-1 and TRBJ1-2; 12 bases match TRBD1. The CDR3 has 18 amino acids. Germline V gene sequence: CDR1 MNHNS, CDR2 SASEGT. The trim removed 4 bases at V and 1 base at J, leaving 10 bases unmatched. CDR3 in DNA: TGTGCCAGCAGTGCTGCGCCGGGACAGGGGGCGAATAACTATGGCTACACCTTC. Translated, it gives CASSAAPGQGANNYGYTF.

The V gene is TRBV2, the J gene TRBJ2-7; weak D call: TRBD1 (6 bases). CDR1 and CDR2 from the germline V gene are SNHLY and FYNNEI. This CDR3 has 15 amino acids. Trimming stripped 0 bases from V and 1 base from J, with 10 bases between. CDR3 nucleotide sequence: TGTGCCAGCAGTGAAGCACGACAGGCGTCCTACGAGCAGTACTTC. The encoded protein is CASSEARQASYEQYF.

This clone appeared a single time. CDR3 DNA: TGTGCCTGGAGTGTACTAGGGCCCACCGGGGAGCTGTTTTTT. This encodes CAWSVLGPTGELFF. The V and J genes are TRBV30 and TRBJ2-2, with D perhaps matching TRBD2 (5 bases). Germline V gene lookup returns CDR1 GTSNPN and CDR2 SVGIG (reference sequence). V lost 0 bases to trimming and J lost 4 bases, with 9 bases between them. The length of the CDR3 is 14 residues.

The V and J genes are TRBV10-3 and TRBJ2-7; possible D gene TRBD1, 5 bases. From germline, CDR1 is ENHRY and CDR2 SYGVKD. Trimming left V 5 bases short and J 2 bases short, with 10 bases between. The CDR3 spans 13 residues. CDR3 nucleotide sequence: TGTGCCATCAGTTACGAGACAGCCTACGAGCAGTACTTC. Its protein product is CAISYETAYEQYF.

The V gene is TRBV29-1, the J gene TRBJ1-1; TRBD1 matches 9 bases. Trimming cost V 6 bases and J 7 bases; bases outside gene matches: 3. CDR1 and CDR2 from the germline V gene are SQVTM and ANQGSEA. CDR3 size: 11 residues. CDR3 nucleotide sequence: TGCAGCGTGGACAGGGGTGGTGAAGCTTTCTTT. This encodes CSVDRGGEAFF.

The chain is built from TRBV2 and TRBJ2-7; D not resolved. The germline V gene encodes CDR1 SNHLY and CDR2 FYNNEI. Trimming pared 8 bases from V and 2 bases from J, leaving 4 bases between. The CDR3 totals 10 residues. In DNA, the CDR3 is TGTGCCAGCGGGACCTACGAGCAGTACTTC. It yields the protein CASGTYEQYF.

This clone came up a few times. CDR3 loop: CAWRFGGTGANVLTF. The CDR3 DNA sequence: TGTGCCTGGAGGTTTGGGGGTACAGGGGCCAACGTCCTGACTTTC. V is TRBV30 and J is TRBJ2-6; perhaps D is TRBD1 or TRBD2 (5 bases each). The CDR3 covers 15 residues. In germline, CDR1 is GTSNPN, CDR2 SVGIG (reference sequence). Trimming shortened V by 3 bases and J by 4 bases, and 13 bases separated the two germline ends.

This clone was recorded once. The chain recombines TRBV6-1 with TRBJ2-3; unclear D gene. The CDR3 totals 11 residues. The V gene's germline CDR1 is MNHNS and CDR2 SASEGT. V lost 0 bases and J 7 bases, leaving 2 bases between the germline ends. The CDR3 here is CASSEAYTQYF. The CDR3 DNA is TGTGCCAGCAGTGAAGCTTATACGCAGTATTTT.

The J gene is TRBJ1-1, the V gene TRBV7-3; D gene uncertain. The CDR3 has 13 residues. Germline assignment: CDR1 SGHTA and CDR2 FQGTGA. Trimming stripped 5 bases from V and 2 bases from J, with 9 bases between. CDR3: CASSREINTEAFF. CDR3 in DNA: TGTGCCAGCAGCCGGGAAATTAACACTGAAGCTTTCTTT.

CDR3 sequence: CASSRGTSGTTGELFF. The DNA for the CDR3 is TGCGCCAGCAGCCGCGGGACTAGCGGGACCACCGGGGAGCTGTTTTTT. This rearrangement joins TRBV5-1 to TRBJ2-2; 13 bases align to TRBD2. The germline CDR1 and CDR2 sequences are SGHRS and YFSETQ. The length of the CDR3 is 16 residues. The V gene end was trimmed by 4 bases and the J gene end by 4 bases; junction bases not matched to a gene: 4.

This clone has just one count. This chain joins TRBV30 and TRBJ2-2; D uncertain. The germline V and J ends were trimmed by 0 bases and 4 bases, with 12 bases remaining between them. This CDR3 is built from 15 residues. Germline-derived CDR1 and CDR2 are GTSNPN and SVGIG (reference sequence). The CDR3 is CAWSVSGLGTGELFF. The CDR3 DNA follows: TGTGCCTGGAGTGTATCCGGGCTAGGCACCGGGGAGCTGTTTTTT.

V usage is TRBV11-2 and J usage is TRBJ1-1; the D gene is possibly TRBD1 (5 bases). Between the trimmed V and J ends, which lost 0 bases and 0 bases, there was a span of 8 bases. The CDR3 has 15 amino acids. CDR1 SGHAT and CDR2 FQNNGV come from the germline V gene. The CDR3 nucleotides are TGTGCCAGCAGCTTAGAGGGGGGATTGAACACTGAAGCTTTCTTT. Amino acid sequence: CASSLEGGLNTEAFF.